The 22 T cell receptor beta chains reported below all come from one sample, sequenced in a study of blood T cell repertoires in COVID-19. TCRdb keeps only in-frame clones here, not all; method: immunoSEQ multiplex PCR. Counted here are approximately 60,000 clones, around 88% occurring once; the ten biggest clones make up roughly 6.7%. Sequencing was carried out using peripheral blood. Source of these receptors: a human donor in a cohort sampled during active COVID-19.

The DNA of the CDR3 is TGTGCCAGTCAGAGGGGGCCGGGACAGGGGAACACTGAAGCTTTCTTT. Protein: CASQRGPGQGNTEAFF. The chain uses TRBV19 and TRBJ1-1, with 9 bases that match TRBD1. The CDR3 length is 16 residues. The trim removed 8 bases at V and 1 base at J, leaving 11 bases unmatched. In germline, CDR1 is LNHDA, CDR2 SQIVND (reference sequence).

V is TRBV11-2 and J is TRBJ2-7; 8 nucleotides line up with TRBD1. V lost 6 bases to trimming and J lost 0 bases; unmatched junction nucleotides: 4. CDR1 is SGHAT, CDR2 FQNNGV, per germline. This CDR3 is built from 14 residues. The CDR3 region is CASSQDRASYEQYF. CDR3 nucleotide sequence: TGTGCCAGCAGTCAGGACAGGGCCTCCTACGAGCAGTACTTC.

The chain is built from TRBV6-5 and TRBJ1-2; perhaps TRBD1 as D (6 bases). Germline V gives CDR1 MNHEY, CDR2 SVGAGI. The V end lost 6 bases, the J end lost 4 bases, and 15 bases lay between the germline ends. The CDR3 loop spans 14 amino acids. The CDR3 DNA reads as TGTGCCAGCAGGGCAGGGGCGGTTGGCTATGGCTACACCTTC. Its translation: CASRAGAVGYGYTF.

The DNA of the CDR3 is TGTGCCAGTAGTATCGGCAGGGGTGACATGGGCAATCAGCCCCAGCATTTT. Protein: CASSIGRGDMGNQPQHF. The chain is built from TRBV19 and TRBJ1-5, with D maybe TRBD1 (6 bases). Germline V gene lookup returns CDR1 LNHDA and CDR2 SQIVND (reference sequence). V was cut by 3 bases and J by 2 bases, with 17 bases left in between. CDR3 size: 17 residues.

The rearrangement links TRBV5-5 to TRBJ2-3, with TRBD2 matching 15 bases. CDR1 SGHKS and CDR2 YYEKEE come from the germline V gene (reference sequence). The CDR3 contains 16 residues. The V segment lost 4 bases and the J segment 3 bases; nucleotides outside the gene matches: 3. In nucleotides, the CDR3 is TGTGCCAGCAGCCTCGGACTAGCGGGAGGGACAGATACGCAGTATTTT. This codes for CASSLGLAGGTDTQYF.

J is TRBJ1-2 and V is TRBV6-5, with 8 positions matching TRBD1. The CDR3 sequence is 14 residues long. With 5 bases clipped from V and 4 bases from J, the junction kept 6 bases outside the gene matches. Germline V CDR1 and CDR2: MNHEY, SVGAGI. The CDR3 DNA follows: TGTGCCAGCAGTAGTCCGGGACAGGTCTATGGCTACACCTTC. This gives the protein CASSSPGQVYGYTF.

This clone was counted once. The V call is TRBV30, the J call TRBJ2-7, with 14 bases identical to TRBD2. The CDR3 is 18 amino acids. J was trimmed by 0 bases and V by 4 bases; bases with no gene match: 11. Germline loops: CDR1 GTSNPN, CDR2 SVGIG (reference sequence). CDR3 loop: CAWNRGGLAGASSYEQYF. CDR3 nucleotide sequence: TGTGCCTGGAACCGCGGGGGACTAGCGGGGGCGAGCTCCTACGAGCAGTACTTC.

The chain combines TRBV6-5 with TRBJ2-5; 12 nucleotides line up with TRBD2. The CDR3 extends over 15 amino acids. Losses at the gene ends were 6 bases for V and 5 bases for J; bases not matched to a gene: 7. CDR1 is MNHEY, CDR2 SVGAGI, per germline. The CDR3 DNA is TGTGCCAGCAGGCCCCTAGCGGGGGGGCCCGAGACCCAGTACTTC. Residues: CASRPLAGGPETQYF.

The chain employs TRBV5-8 and TRBJ2-2; perhaps TRBD1 as D (6 bases). Trimming cost V 7 bases and J 1 base, with 17 bases left between them. The CDR3 consists of 16 residues. Germline V gene lookup returns CDR1 SGHTS and CDR2 YDEGEE. CDR3 nucleotide sequence: TGTGCCAGCGGAATCCGGGACACCTGGAACACCGGGGAGCTGTTTTTT. This encodes CASGIRDTWNTGELFF. Together with reference TRBV5-8 and TRBJ2-2, the CDR3 gives the full variable domain: EAGVTQSPTHLIKTRGQQATLRCSPISGHTSVYWYQQALGLGLQFLLWYDEGEERNRGNFPPRFSGRQFPNYSSELNVNALELEDSALYLCASGIRDTWNTGELFFGEGSRLTVL.

This clone appeared a single time. This rearrangement joins TRBV9 to TRBJ2-3; 10 bases are shared with TRBD2. J was trimmed by 6 bases and V by 0 bases; bases with no gene match: 1. This CDR3 has 14 amino acids. Looked up from germline, CDR1 is SGDLS and CDR2 is YYNGEE. The DNA of the CDR3 is TGTGCCAGCAGCGTAGTGGGACTAGCGGATACGCAGTATTTT. This codes for CASSVVGLADTQYF.

The chain combines TRBV2 with TRBJ2-2; TRBD1 agrees at 7 bases. CDR1 and CDR2 from the germline V gene are SNHLY and FYNNEI. J lost 3 bases, V lost 0 bases, and 4 bases had no gene match. The CDR3 contains 16 residues. Written as DNA, the CDR3 is TGTGCCAGCAGTGAAGCAGGGACAGCCCACACCGGGGAGCTGTTTTTT. It translates to CASSEAGTAHTGELFF.

The genes are TRBV4-1 and TRBJ2-7; 12 positions match TRBD2. Losses at the gene ends were 1 base for V and 6 bases for J; bases not matched to a gene: 4. The CDR3 extends over 15 amino acids. Germline-derived CDR1 and CDR2 are MGHRA and YSYEKL. CDR3 coding DNA: TGCGCCAGCAGCCAAGGACTAGCGGGAGCTCTCGAGCAGTACTTC. Protein sequence: CASSQGLAGALEQYF.

The CDR3 sequence: CASSPGQSYTEAFF. The CDR3 coding sequence is TGTGCCAGCAGCCCGGGACAGTCCTACACTGAAGCTTTCTTT. The chain couples TRBV14 to TRBJ1-1, with 7 bases that match TRBD1. The CDR3 loop spans 14 amino acids. Germline loops: CDR1 SGHDN, CDR2 FVKESK. The junction had 5 bases not matched to a gene; V was cut back by 4 bases and J by 3 bases.

The chain combines TRBV5-1 with TRBJ2-7, with D possibly matching TRBD1 (6 bases). The CDR3 has 16 residues. The V end was cut by 0 bases, the J end by 0 bases, with 13 bases between. Germline-derived CDR1 and CDR2 are SGHRS and YFSETQ. The CDR3, as DNA: TGCGCCAGCAGCTTGGGGTTCGGACAGAGCTCCTACGAGCAGTACTTC. It is translated as CASSLGFGQSSYEQYF.

Note on this clone: Other nucleotide sequences in the sample specify the same CDR3. The rearrangement joins TRBV11-2 to TRBJ1-2; 8 positions agree with TRBD1. CDR3 length: 13 amino acids. The V gene end was trimmed by 4 bases and the J gene end by 4 bases; junction bases not matched to a gene: 2. Germline V CDR1 and CDR2: SGHAT, FQNNGV. CDR3 coding DNA: TGTGCCAGCAGCTCCGGACAGGGCTATGGCTACACCTTC. Translated, it gives CASSSGQGYGYTF.

The genes are TRBV10-3 and TRBJ1-1; D is unresolved. CDR1 ENHRY and CDR2 SYGVKD come from the germline V gene. Trimming left V 10 bases short and J 6 bases short, with 12 bases between. CDR3 size: 11 residues. In DNA form, the CDR3 reads TGTGCCAGCGGCTCGGTGTCTGAAGCTTTCTTT. This encodes CASGSVSEAFF.

This clone has just one count. This chain uses TRBV7-2 with TRBJ2-1, with 9 bases that match TRBD2. The CDR3 length is 15 residues. CDR1 is SGHTA, CDR2 FQGNSA, per germline. Losses at the gene ends were 5 bases for V and 10 bases for J; bases not matched to a gene: 12. CDR3 bases: TGTGCCAGCAGCCCAATAGCGGGAGCATTCAGGGAGCAGTTCTTC. This encodes CASSPIAGAFREQFF.

In nucleotides, the CDR3 is TGTGCCAGCAGCACTTATAGGAGCGACGAGCAGTACTTC. The encoded protein is CASSTYRSDEQYF. The chain couples TRBV5-4 to TRBJ2-7; D gene unclear. The CDR3 contains 13 residues. V was shortened by 4 bases and J by 5 bases, with 13 bases between the two germline ends. CDR1 is SGHNT, CDR2 YYREEE, per germline (reference sequence). Full variable domain (missing parts from reference TRBV5-4 and TRBJ2-7): ETGVTQSPTHLIKTRGQQVTLRCSSQSGHNTVSWYQQALGQGPQFIFQYYREEENGRGNFPPRFSGLQFPNYSSELNVNALELDDSALYLCASSTYRSDEQYFGPGTRLTVT.

This clone occurred a few times. The chain is built from TRBV20-1 and TRBJ2-5, with D unresolved. Per the germline V gene, CDR1 is DFQATT and CDR2 is SNEGSKA (reference sequence). The CDR3 covers 11 residues. Trimming cost V 2 bases and J 4 bases, with 5 bases left between them. In DNA, the CDR3 is TGCAGTGCTAGACTCGGAGAGACCCAGTACTTC. Translating gives CSARLGETQYF.

The CDR3, as DNA: TGCGCCAGCAGCTCCGGACAACTCTACGAGCAGTACTTC. Its translation is CASSSGQLYEQYF. The rearrangement links TRBV5-1 to TRBJ2-7; D might be TRBD1 (5 bases). Germline-derived CDR1 and CDR2 are SGHRS and YFSETQ. V dropped 3 bases and J dropped 3 bases, with 10 bases sitting between them. The CDR3 spans 13 residues.

The rearrangement uses TRBV4-2 and TRBJ2-5, with 8 bases that match TRBD2. Trimming cost V 1 base and J 3 bases; bases outside gene matches: 7. Germline loops: CDR1 LGHNA, CDR2 YNFKEQ. The CDR3 is 16 amino acids. The CDR3 DNA reads as TGTGCCAGCAGCCAAGGCCGAGCGGGAGAGAAAGAGACCCAGTACTTC. Protein product: CASSQGRAGEKETQYF.

CDR3 region: CASSSGRDYSNQPQHF. The CDR3 DNA sequence: TGTGCCAGCAGCTCGGGACGGGACTATAGCAATCAGCCCCAGCATTTT. This chain uses TRBV7-9 with TRBJ1-5; D possibly corresponds to TRBD1 (5 bases). The CDR3 has 16 residues. The germline V gene has CDR1 SEHNR and CDR2 FQNEAQ (reference sequence). V lost 4 bases to trimming and J lost 0 bases, with 13 bases between them.